This T cell receptor beta chain stems from a study of glioma-infiltrating T cells after dendritic cell vaccination. Notes on the study in general: Estimated pretreatment TIL content predicted outcome after dendritic cell vaccination.

Generated by immunoSEQ multiplex PCR, the TCRdb table keeps only in-frame clones and is missing some. This table holds 35,000 to 40,000 clones, 70% to 85% found once. On this clone itself: Its antigen is not known.

The V and J ends lost 4 bases and 0 bases, in that order; junction bases with no gene match: 5. Germline values: CDR1 SGHTA, CDR2 FQGNSA. The CDR3 totals 18 residues. V usage is TRBV7-2 and J usage is TRBJ2-1, with 14 nucleotides matching TRBD2. The specimen was blood, collected before dendritic cell vaccination. The source is a human donor with glioblastoma. CDR3: CASSSTSGGASSYNEQFF. CDR3 DNA sequence: TGTGCCAGCAGCTCGACTAGCGGGGGGGCTAGCTCCTACAATGAGCAGTTCTTC.